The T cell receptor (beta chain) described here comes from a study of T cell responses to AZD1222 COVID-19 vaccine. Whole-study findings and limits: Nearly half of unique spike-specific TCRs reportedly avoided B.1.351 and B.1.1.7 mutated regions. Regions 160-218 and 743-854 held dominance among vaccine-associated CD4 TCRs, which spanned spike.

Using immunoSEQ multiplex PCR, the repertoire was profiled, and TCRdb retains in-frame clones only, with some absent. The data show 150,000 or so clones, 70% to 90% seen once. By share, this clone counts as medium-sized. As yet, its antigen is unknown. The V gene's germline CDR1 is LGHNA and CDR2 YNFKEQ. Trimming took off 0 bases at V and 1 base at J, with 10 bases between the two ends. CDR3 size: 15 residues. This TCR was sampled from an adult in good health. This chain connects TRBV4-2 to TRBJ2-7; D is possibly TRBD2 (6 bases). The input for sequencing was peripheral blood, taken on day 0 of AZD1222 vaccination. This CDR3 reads CASSQETSSSYEQYF. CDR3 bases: TGTGCCAGCAGCCAAGAGACTAGTTCATCCTACGAGCAGTACTTC.